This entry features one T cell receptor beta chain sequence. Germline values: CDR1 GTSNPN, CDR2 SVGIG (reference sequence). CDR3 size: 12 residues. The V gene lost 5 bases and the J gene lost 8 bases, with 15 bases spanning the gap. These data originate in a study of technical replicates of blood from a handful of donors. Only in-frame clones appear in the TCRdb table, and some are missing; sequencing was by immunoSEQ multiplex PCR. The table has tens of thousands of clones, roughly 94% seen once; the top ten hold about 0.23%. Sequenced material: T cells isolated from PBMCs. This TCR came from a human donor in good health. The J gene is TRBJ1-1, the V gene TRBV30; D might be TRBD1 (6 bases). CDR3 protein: CAWRDTGTEAFF. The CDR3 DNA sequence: TGTGCCTGGCGGGACACCGGGACAGAAGCTTTCTTT.